This T cell receptor (beta chain) was profiled in a study of T-cell memory formation after mild COVID-19. About this clonotype itself: The antigen is undetermined.

A single record per CDR3 protein comes from TCRdb applying MiXCR to the 5' RACE reads. There are about half a million distinct CDR3 sequences in the sample; over 15% occur only once, and approximately 13% lies in the top ten. Germline loops: CDR1 SGDLS, CDR2 YYNGEE. The CDR3 contains 13 residues. Deletions cut 8 bases from V and 5 bases from J, with 16 bases between. General study points: For contracting clones, CD4+ ones sat mainly in CM and EM, CD8+ in EMRA. Pre-infection memory contained some responding clones, which suggested that cross-reactive memory had joined.

The sequenced material came from PBMCs or a T cell subset sorted from them (not recorded which). The chain is built from TRBV9 and TRBJ2-5; the D gene is possibly TRBD2 (5 bases). The clonotype originates from an adult woman who had mild COVID-19 (a few samples of this study predate the infection). Cell type and time point are not known. The CDR3 reads CASQRSLVETQYF. CDR3 nucleotides: TGTGCCAGTCAGCGGAGCCTCGTTGAGACCCAGTACTTC.